These 27 T cell receptor beta chains were sequenced from one sample in a study of cytomegalovirus exposure and HLA in healthy donors. The study ran its PCR with 60 Vbeta and 13 Jbeta primers. TCRdb's table, derived via immunoSEQ multiplex PCR, lists solely in-frame clones and lacks some. The data hold 100,000 to 130,000 clones, with around 77% observed a single time. The sequencing sample was made of PBMCs. These receptor sequences come from a man between 18 and 35 years old in good health and CMV-seronegative.

The chain is built from TRBV27 and TRBJ2-3; 10 bases agree with TRBD2. After removal of 3 bases from V and 10 bases from J, the junction contained 13 bases not matched to a gene. The germline CDR1 and CDR2 sequences are MNHEY and SMNVEV (reference sequence). This CDR3 is built from 16 residues. In DNA form, the CDR3 reads TGTGCCAGCAGTTTCCGGACTAGCGGCCCGGGGGGTCCGCAGTATTTT. Encoded protein: CASSFRTSGPGGPQYF.

The chain links TRBV9 to TRBJ2-5; weak D call: TRBD1 (5 bases). Germline values: CDR1 SGDLS, CDR2 YYNGEE. This CDR3 contains 14 residues. The germline V and J ends were trimmed by 5 bases and 5 bases, with 16 bases remaining between them. In DNA, the CDR3 is TGTGCCAGCAGTAGATCGCAGGGAAGGGAGACCCAGTACTTC. Amino acid sequence: CASSRSQGRETQYF.

The chain joins TRBV5-1 to TRBJ2-1; possible D gene TRBD1, 7 bases. CDR1 SGHRS and CDR2 YFSETQ come from the germline V gene. Deletions cut 1 base from V and 1 base from J, with 18 bases between. This CDR3 is built from 18 residues. The CDR3 nucleotides are TGCGCCAGCAGCTTGCAAGGAGGAGGGGGCGGGTCCTACAATGAGCAGTTCTTC. Amino acids: CASSLQGGGGGSYNEQFF. The full variable domain, its missing parts supplied by reference TRBV5-1 and TRBJ2-1, is KAGVTQTPRYLIKTRGQQVTLSCSPISGHRSVSWYQQTPGQGLQFLFEYFSETQRNKGNFPGRFSGRQFSNSRSEMNVSTLELGDSALYLCASSLQGGGGGSYNEQFFGPGTRLTVL.

This clone was seen more than once but under ten times. The J gene is TRBJ1-4, the V gene TRBV6-6; D is possibly TRBD1 (6 bases). V dropped 7 bases and J dropped 7 bases, with 16 bases sitting between them. Germline loops: CDR1 MNHNY, CDR2 SVGAGI (reference sequence). This CDR3 contains 14 residues. CDR3 coding DNA: TGTGCCAGCAACCTACAGGGTTCAGGTGAAAAACTGTTTTTT. As protein: CASNLQGSGEKLFF.

The count of this clone is one. The V call is TRBV4-3, the J call TRBJ1-1; 8 bases are a match to TRBD1. V lost 0 bases to trimming and J lost 1 base; unmatched junction nucleotides: 4. Germline-derived CDR1 and CDR2 are LGHNA and YSLEER. The CDR3 is 16 residues long. The CDR3 region has the DNA TGCGCCAGCAGCCAAGACAGGGGGCGCGGGAACACTGAAGCTTTCTTT. Translation: CASSQDRGRGNTEAFF.

The V call is TRBV25-1, the J call TRBJ2-5, with 7 bases fitting TRBD1. J gave up 2 bases and V 3 bases, and 6 bases lay outside the gene matches. The germline V gene encodes CDR1 MGHDK and CDR2 SYGVNS. CDR3 length: 15 amino acids. This CDR3 is CASSDQRDRQETQYF. In nucleotides, the CDR3 is TGTGCCAGCAGTGACCAACGGGACAGACAAGAGACCCAGTACTTC.

This clone occurred many times. This chain joins TRBV13 and TRBJ2-7, with 11 bases matching TRBD2. The CDR3 loop spans 16 amino acids. The V gene's germline CDR1 is PRHDT and CDR2 FYEKMQ (reference sequence). The trim removed 4 bases at V and 3 bases at J, leaving 8 bases unmatched. The CDR3 DNA is TGTGCCAGCAGCTCCACCGGGACTAGCGGTGACTACGAGCAGTACTTC. It codes for CASSSTGTSGDYEQYF.

This clone was observed a single time. The J gene is TRBJ2-5, the V gene TRBV4-1, with D possibly being TRBD2 (5 bases). The germline gives CDR1 MGHRA, CDR2 YSYEKL. V lost 1 base, J lost 5 bases, and 20 bases lay in between. This CDR3 is 17 amino acids long. CDR3 coding DNA: TGCGCCAGCAGCCAAGTGCTGTCGCCTGGAGGCTGGGAGACCCAGTACTTC. It specifies CASSQVLSPGGWETQYF.

This clone was observed a few times. This sequence joins TRBV2 and TRBJ2-3, with 9 bases fitting TRBD2. The V gene's germline CDR1 is SNHLY and CDR2 FYNNEI. The CDR3 consists of 15 residues. After removal of 3 bases from V and 2 bases from J, the junction contained 3 bases not matched to a gene. The CDR3 protein is CASSDLAGTTDTQYF. The CDR3 DNA follows: TGTGCCAGCAGTGATCTAGCGGGGACCACAGATACGCAGTATTTT. The whole variable domain, remainder taken from reference TRBV2 and TRBJ2-3, is EPEVTQTPSHQVTQMGQEVILRCVPISNHLYFYWYRQILGQKVEFLVSFYNNEISEKSEIFDDQFSVERPDGSNFTLKIRSTKLEDSAMYFCASSDLAGTTDTQYFGPGTRLTVL.

The chain links TRBV7-3 to TRBJ2-1; 9 bases are shared with TRBD2. Germline V CDR1 and CDR2: SGHTA, FQGTGA. J was trimmed by 5 bases and V by 5 bases; bases with no gene match: 10. CDR3 size: 16 residues. The CDR3 region is CASSTPGRGGNNEQFF. The CDR3 region has the DNA TGTGCCAGCAGCACTCCGGGGCGGGGGGGCAACAATGAGCAGTTCTTC.

This clone came up a few times. V is TRBV4-3 and J is TRBJ2-2; 8 bases are a match to TRBD1. Germline values: CDR1 LGHNA, CDR2 YSLEER. The CDR3 length is 18 residues. With V trimmed by 0 bases and J by 6 bases, 12 bases remained unmatched. CDR3 DNA sequence: TGCGCCAGCAGCCAAGATCTCAGGGACAGGCAAGGACCCGGGGAGCTGTTTTTT. The encoded protein is CASSQDLRDRQGPGELFF.

This clone came up once. The chain is built from TRBV28 and TRBJ1-2, with a possible D match to TRBD1 (6 bases). CDR1 and CDR2 (germline): MDHEN, SYDVKM. The CDR3 extends over 16 amino acids. The ends were cut back, 6 bases at V and 0 bases at J, with 17 bases in the middle. The CDR3 region has the DNA TGTGCCAGCAGACCGACAGGATGGGATACTAACTATGGCTACACCTTC. It is translated as CASRPTGWDTNYGYTF.

The CDR3 nucleotides are TGTGCCAGCAGCTTAACAGCCAGTCCCACCGCCGATTATGGCTACACCTTC. Translated, it gives CASSLTASPTADYGYTF. The chain employs TRBV5-4 and TRBJ1-2; D ambiguous. CDR3 length equals 17 residues. In germline, CDR1 is SGHNT, CDR2 YYREEE (reference sequence). V was cut by 2 bases and J by 5 bases, with 22 bases left in between.

This chain links TRBV29-1 with TRBJ1-2; no reliable D call. V lost 4 bases and J lost 8, with 17 bases in between. The germline CDR1 and CDR2 sequences are SQVTM and ANQGSEA. The CDR3 has 13 residues. The CDR3 region has the DNA TGCAGCGTTGGGGAGTCGGGTGTCGGAGGCTACACCTTC. Translated, it gives CSVGESGVGGYTF.

This chain links TRBV9 with TRBJ2-1, with 8 bases that match TRBD2. Germline-derived CDR1 and CDR2 are SGDLS and YYNGEE. CDR3 size: 15 residues. The trim removed 3 bases at V and 3 bases at J, leaving 5 bases unmatched. The CDR3: CASSEISGVYNEQFF. The DNA for the CDR3 is TGTGCCAGCAGCGAGATTAGCGGGGTCTACAATGAGCAGTTCTTC.

The gene calls are TRBV19 and TRBJ2-2, with TRBD2 matching 10 bases. The CDR3 is 16 residues long. Per the germline V gene, CDR1 is LNHDA and CDR2 is SQIVND (reference sequence). V shed 5 bases, J shed 4 bases, and the junction held 7 bases outside the gene matches. The CDR3 here is CASSPSGGAPTGELFF. The CDR3, as DNA: TGTGCCAGTAGTCCGAGCGGGGGGGCCCCCACCGGGGAGCTGTTTTTT.

The chain has TRBV19 and TRBJ2-2; possibly TRBD1 for D (6 bases). This CDR3 spans 16 amino acids. From germline, CDR1 is LNHDA and CDR2 SQIVND (reference sequence). V gave up 4 bases and J gave up 0 bases, with 12 bases separating them. The CDR3 DNA follows: TGTGCCAGTAGTAGATCCGGGACACCGAACACCGGGGAGCTGTTTTTT. It translates to CASSRSGTPNTGELFF. The full variable domain, completed using reference TRBV19 and TRBJ2-2, is DGGITQSPKYLFRKEGQNVTLSCEQNLNHDAMYWYRQDPGQGLRLIYYSQIVNDFQKGDIAEGYSVSREKKESFPLTVTSAQKNPTAFYLCASSRSGTPNTGELFFGEGSRLTVL.

The chain uses TRBV2 and TRBJ2-1, with TRBD2 matching over 8 bases. CDR1 and CDR2 from the germline V gene are SNHLY and FYNNEI. Trimming removed 4 bases from V and 8 bases from J; junction bases left unmatched: 10. This CDR3 is built from 15 residues. The CDR3 DNA reads as TGTGCCAGCAGTGGCTACGGGGGGGCCGGGCATGAGCAGTTCTTC. It translates to CASSGYGGAGHEQFF.

In its sample, this clone was seen once. This sequence joins TRBV7-9 and TRBJ2-7; tentatively, D is TRBD1 (6 bases). V was trimmed by 5 bases and J by 0 bases, leaving 17 bases between them. The CDR3 contains 16 residues. Germline V gives CDR1 SEHNR, CDR2 FQNEAQ (reference sequence). CDR3 sequence reads: CASSKQQGRSSYEQYF. As DNA, the CDR3 is TGTGCCAGCAGCAAACAACAGGGACGTAGCTCCTACGAGCAGTACTTC.

This rearrangement joins TRBV27 to TRBJ2-1, with 13 nucleotides matching TRBD2. V was pared by 7 bases and J by 8 bases, with 8 bases of the junction left unmatched. From germline, CDR1 is MNHEY and CDR2 SMNVEV (reference sequence). This CDR3 spans 15 amino acids. The CDR3 protein is CASTNTSGGADEQFF. CDR3 nucleotide sequence: TGTGCCAGCACTAATACTAGCGGGGGGGCAGATGAGCAGTTCTTC.

The chain links TRBV5-4 to TRBJ2-5; D gene unclear. The CDR3 extends over 12 amino acids. Germline CDR1 is SGHNT and CDR2 is YYREEE (reference sequence). V was cut by 1 base and J by 5 bases, with 6 bases left in between. The CDR3 sequence: CASSLPRETQYF. The CDR3 DNA follows: TGTGCCAGCAGCTTGCCCCGGGAGACCCAGTACTTC. The variable domain in full, completed from reference TRBV5-4 and TRBJ2-5, reads ETGVTQSPTHLIKTRGQQVTLRCSSQSGHNTVSWYQQALGQGPQFIFQYYREEENGRGNFPPRFSGLQFPNYSSELNVNALELDDSALYLCASSLPRETQYFGPGTRLLVL.

The chain carries TRBV6-5 and TRBJ1-5, with a possible D match to TRBD1 (5 bases). Trimming cost V 2 bases and J 3 bases, with 14 bases left between them. CDR3 length: 16 amino acids. Germline lookup yields CDR1 MNHEY and CDR2 SVGAGI. DNA for the CDR3: TGTGCCAGCAGTTACAGTATGGGGCTTATCAATCAGCCCCAGCATTTT. Its translation is CASSYSMGLINQPQHF.

This clone was found a few times. This chain links TRBV19 with TRBJ1-1; the match to TRBD1 covers 7 bases. The V gene end was trimmed by 4 bases and the J gene end by 1 base; junction bases not matched to a gene: 12. Looked up from germline, CDR1 is LNHDA and CDR2 is SQIVND (reference sequence). The CDR3 loop spans 17 amino acids. CDR3 coding DNA: TGTGCCAGTAGTACTTACAGGGGACCTGATGGGAACACTGAAGCTTTCTTT. Translated, it gives CASSTYRGPDGNTEAFF. Drawing the rest from reference TRBV19 and TRBJ1-1, the complete variable domain is DGGITQSPKYLFRKEGQNVTLSCEQNLNHDAMYWYRQDPGQGLRLIYYSQIVNDFQKGDIAEGYSVSREKKESFPLTVTSAQKNPTAFYLCASSTYRGPDGNTEAFFGQGTRLTVV.

The chain carries TRBV19 and TRBJ1-2, with 12 bases matching TRBD1. J lost 8 bases, V lost 8 bases, and 9 bases had no gene match. Per germline, CDR1 LNHDA and CDR2 SQIVND (reference sequence). This CDR3 region has 14 residues. This CDR3 is CASDSGTGGSGYTF. CDR3 nucleotides: TGTGCCAGTGATTCCGGGACAGGGGGCTCGGGCTACACCTTC.

The chain has TRBV18 and TRBJ2-7, with 10 bases matching TRBD2. The V gene end was trimmed by 4 bases and the J gene end by 5 bases; junction bases not matched to a gene: 8. This CDR3 region has 15 residues. CDR1 KGHSH and CDR2 LQKENI come from the germline V gene. CDR3 DNA: TGTGCCAGCTCACGGGCCGGGACTAGCGATAACGAGCAGTACTTC. This encodes CASSRAGTSDNEQYF.

This chain joins TRBV5-1 and TRBJ2-1; tentative D call: TRBD1 (6 bases). Per the germline V gene, CDR1 is SGHRS and CDR2 is YFSETQ. Between the trimmed V and J ends, which lost 5 bases and 7 bases, there was a span of 19 bases. The CDR3 has 15 amino acids. The CDR3, as DNA: TGCGCCAGCAGTTACGGGCCCTCCACAGGGAATGAGCAGTTCTTC. Protein product: CASSYGPSTGNEQFF.

Remarks on this clone: Mismatch with germline at one junction end may stem from a read error. This chain connects TRBV10-3 to TRBJ1-2; the D gene is possibly TRBD1 (5 bases). The CDR3 extends over 13 amino acids. Germline V gene sequence: CDR1 ENHRY, CDR2 SYGVKD. The CDR3 loop reads CAISAGQSYGYPF. CDR3 DNA: TGTGCCATCAGCGCCGGACAATCCTATGGCTACCCCTTC.